Each of the 2 T cell receptor beta chains below was sequenced from the same sample in a study of blood T cell repertoires in COVID-19 (dated by TCRdb to 2020 to 2022). To prepare the library, the immunoSEQ multiplex PCR assay was applied. The table was pulled from immuneACCESS by TCRdb, which kept in-frame rearrangements only. Such tables lose some clones; where checked, under half of the loss comes from unresolved V genes, and the rest has no known cause. Present in this sample are a few hundred thousand clones, 85% to 90% of which were seen just once. The ten biggest clones cover 1% of the sample. Sequencing was carried out using PBMCs or T cells enriched from blood (not recorded which). The receptors come from a man aged 18 to 35 who had recovered from COVID-19.

V usage is TRBV5-3 and J usage is TRBJ1-1; D might be TRBD1 (5 bases). TRBV5-3 is an ORF, and what it does is uncertain. The CDR3 sequence is 12 residues long. Trimming removed 2 bases from V and 8 bases from J, with 10 bases in between. The CDR3 bases are TGTGCCAGAAGCTTTGGGACTACCGAAGCTTTCTTT. Translated, it gives CARSFGTTEAFF.

The chain has TRBV28 and TRBJ1-5, with D perhaps matching TRBD1 (6 bases). In germline, CDR1 is MDHEN, CDR2 SYDVKM. This CDR3 comprises 14 residues. Trimming removed 3 bases from V and 3 bases from J, with 9 bases in between. The DNA for the CDR3 is TGTGCCAGCAGTTTCGGACAGACCAATCAGCCCCAGCATTTT. Translation: CASSFGQTNQPQHF.